This is a list of T cell receptor beta chains from one sample in a study of post-analysis software for immune sequencing data. In TCRdb, the PCR reads were re-called with MiXCR into one record per CDR3 protein. The sample lists roughly 730,000 distinct CDR3 sequences, roughly 29% occurring once. Sequenced sample: blood. The origin of the receptors is a girl aged 10-17 years with multiple sclerosis. Both conserved end residues are part of each CDR3. D genes are given only for firm matches. Clone size is given for some rows only: seen once, a few or many times, or a class if the clone is expanded.

V gene	D gene	clone size	CDR3 length	J gene	CDR3 protein	CDR3 DNA
TRBV20-1	TRBD2	few	15	TRBJ2-1	CSARDIAGEVNEQFF	TGCAGTGCTAGAGATATAGCGGGAGAGGTCAATGAGCAGTTCTTC
TRBV28	TRBD1	few	14	TRBJ1-2	CASSPDRSQGGYTF	TGTGCCAGCAGTCCGGACAGGAGCCAGGGTGGCTACACCTTC
TRBV7-9	TRBD1	NA	13	TRBJ2-1	CASSSYRGPQQFF	TGTGCCAGCAGCTCTTACAGGGGTCCTCAGCAGTTCTTC
TRBV20-1	TRBD1	many	15	TRBJ2-7	CSATRRGSLPYEQYF	TGCAGTGCTACCCGCAGGGGGTCGCTTCCCTACGAGCAGTACTTC
TRBV12-3/TRBV12-4	NA	many	14	TRBJ1-2	CASSLARGYYGYTF	TGTGCCAGCAGTTTAGCCCGGGGTTACTATGGCTACACCTTC
TRBV2	NA	NA	8	TRBJ2-6	CASKRLTF	TGTGCCAGCAAACGGCTGACTTTC
TRBV6-2/TRBV6-3	TRBD2	few	17	TRBJ2-1	CASSHSLAGGSYNEQFF	TGTGCCAGCAGTCACTCGTTGGCGGGAGGCTCCTACAATGAGCAGTTCTTC
TRBV3-1	NA	NA	14	TRBJ1-5	CASSTAGGNQPQHF	TGTGCCAGCAGCACTGCTGGGGGCAATCAGCCCCAGCATTTT
TRBV7-9	NA	NA	16	TRBJ1-2	CASSLTLPGIPSGYTF	TGTGCCAGCAGCTTGACCCTCCCGGGGATTCCAAGTGGCTACACCTTC
TRBV2	NA	NA	13	TRBJ1-6	CASIKDLGSPLHF	TGTGCCAGCATCAAAGACCTAGGATCACCCCTCCACTTT
TRBV9	NA	NA	14	TRBJ2-1	CASSVEVGGSEQFF	TGTGCCAGCAGCGTAGAAGTTGGCGGATCAGAGCAGTTCTTC
TRBV29-1	NA	few	14	TRBJ2-1	CSGGGGGAYNEQFF	TGCAGCGGGGGGGGAGGGGGAGCCTACAATGAGCAGTTCTTC
TRBV12-5	NA	few	13	TRBJ2-1	CASGPGLTNEQFF	TGTGCTAGTGGTCCAGGTTTGACTAATGAGCAGTTCTTC
TRBV7-2	NA	NA	15	TRBJ2-3	CASSLSRGAADTQYF	TGTGCCAGCAGCTTATCCAGGGGGGCCGCAGATACGCAGTATTTT
TRBV4-3	TRBD1	NA	16	TRBJ1-4	CASSQLTGGTNEKLFF	TGCGCCAGCAGCCAATTGACAGGGGGAACTAATGAAAAACTGTTTTTT
TRBV27	NA	NA	14	TRBJ1-1	CASSFRGRNTEAFF	TGTGCCAGCAGTTTCCGAGGCCGGAACACTGAAGCTTTCTTT
TRBV7-9	NA	once	17	TRBJ1-3	CSSSLATGGLFGNTIYF	TGTTCCAGCAGCTTAGCGACGGGCGGTCTGTTTGGAAACACCATATATTTT
TRBV21-1	NA	NA	17	TRBJ2-1	CASSKSWGGSRNNEQFF	TGTGCCAGCAGCAAAAGCTGGGGCGGGAGTAGGAACAATGAGCAGTTCTTC
TRBV27	TRBD1	few	18	TRBJ2-3	CASSLLLQGTGGTDTQYF	TGTGCCAGCAGTTTATTGTTGCAAGGGACAGGGGGCACAGATACGCAGTATTTT
TRBV27	TRBD2	NA	15	TRBJ2-3	CASSEPGLATDTQYF	TGTGCCAGCAGTGAACCCGGACTAGCCACAGATACGCAGTATTTT
TRBV9	NA	NA	15	TRBJ2-1	CASSVGGSQGNEQFF	TGTGCCAGCAGCGTAGGTGGGTCGCAGGGCAATGAGCAGTTCTTC
TRBV7-2	NA	NA	15	TRBJ2-7	CASSLASRESNEQYF	TGTGCCAGCAGCTTAGCGTCCCGGGAGAGCAACGAGCAGTACTTC
TRBV4-2	NA	NA	15	TRBJ2-5	CASSQEGAHRETQYF	TGTGCCAGCAGCCAAGAAGGAGCACATAGGGAGACCCAGTACTTC
TRBV6-2/TRBV6-3	NA	few	14	TRBJ2-5	CASSYGGDVETQYF	TGTGCCAGCAGTTACGGCGGAGACGTGGAGACCCAGTACTTC
TRBV10-3	NA	NA	13	TRBJ2-5	CAIRVGAEETQYF	TGTGCCATCAGAGTGGGAGCTGAAGAGACCCAGTACTTC
TRBV4-3	TRBD1	few	16	TRBJ2-7	CASSQGGQAYSYEQYF	TGCGCCAGCAGCCAAGGAGGACAGGCTTACTCCTACGAGCAGTACTTC
TRBV20-1	TRBD1	few	13	TRBJ1-2	CSARTGPGYGYTF	TGCAGTGCTAGGACAGGGCCGGGGTATGGCTACACCTTC
TRBV23-1	NA	few	17	TRBJ2-7	CASSPKDMGAQVHEQYF	TGCGCCAGCAGTCCCAAAGACATGGGGGCGCAGGTCCACGAGCAGTACTTC
TRBV5-5	TRBD1	few	14	TRBJ2-7	CASNLVGQSYEQYF	TGTGCCAGCAACCTCGTGGGACAGTCCTACGAGCAGTACTTC
TRBV20-1	NA	NA	12	TRBJ2-1	CSATVSYNEQFF	TGCAGTGCCACGGTCTCCTACAATGAGCAGTTCTTC
TRBV10-3	TRBD1	few	15	TRBJ1-2	CAISEPDRANYGYTF	TGTGCCATCAGTGAGCCGGACAGGGCTAACTATGGCTACACCTTC
TRBV7-2	NA	few	15	TRBJ2-7	CASSPTGAGTYEQYF	TGTGCCAGCAGCCCCACAGGGGCGGGAACCTACGAGCAGTACTTC
TRBV28	NA	few	13	TRBJ1-5	CASSLSPYQPQHF	TGTGCCAGCAGTTTATCTCCTTACCAGCCCCAGCATTTT
TRBV7-2	NA	NA	14	TRBJ1-2	CASSFETGTYGYTF	TGTGCCAGCAGCTTCGAGACAGGAACCTATGGCTACACCTTC
TRBV15	NA	NA	13	TRBJ2-3	CATRRTFTDTQYF	TGTGCCACCAGGCGTACTTTCACAGATACGCAGTATTTT
TRBV24-1	TRBD2	few	14	TRBJ2-1	CATTPAGGHNEQFF	TGTGCCACCACCCCAGCGGGAGGGCACAATGAGCAGTTCTTC
TRBV24-1	TRBD2	few	16	TRBJ2-1	CATSDFTSGSLGEQFF	TGTGCCACCAGTGATTTTACTAGCGGGAGCTTGGGTGAGCAGTTCTTC
TRBV6-5	TRBD2	few	16	TRBJ2-5	CASSYSPGGTQETQYF	TGTGCCAGCAGTTACTCCCCCGGGGGGACCCAAGAGACCCAGTACTTC
TRBV12-3/TRBV12-4	NA	few	12	TRBJ2-7	CASSFFRYEQYF	TGTGCCAGCAGTTTTTTCCGTTACGAGCAGTACTTC
TRBV2	NA	NA	13	TRBJ2-4	CAIREGEINIQYF	TGTGCCATCAGAGAGGGGGAGATAAACATTCAGTACTTC
TRBV7-6	TRBD1	NA	16	TRBJ2-2	CASSQNRGILAGELFF	TGTGCCAGCAGCCAAAACAGGGGTATCCTGGCCGGGGAGCTGTTTTTT
TRBV21-1	NA	NA	17	TRBJ1-3	CASSKGARGIPGNTIYF	TGTGCCAGCAGCAAAGGTGCCAGGGGAATCCCTGGAAACACCATATATTTT
TRBV9	NA	NA	15	TRBJ1-4	CASSVADEGGEKLFF	TGTGCCAGCAGCGTAGCGGACGAAGGGGGTGAAAAACTGTTTTTT
TRBV7-9	NA	NA	15	TRBJ1-1	CASSLTGVRDTEAFF	TGTGCCAGCAGCTTAACGGGGGTCCGGGACACTGAAGCTTTCTTT
TRBV25-1	TRBD2	few	14	TRBJ2-5	CASSVSLAGETQYF	TGTGCCAGCAGTGTCAGTCTAGCGGGAGAGACCCAGTACTTC
TRBV7-4	NA	many	14	TRBJ1-2	CASSLVIITDGYTF	TGTGCCAGCAGCTTAGTTATAATTACAGATGGCTACACCTTC
TRBV4-3	NA	NA	17	TRBJ2-7	CASSQAFTGGVSYEQYF	TGCGCCAGCAGCCAGGCCTTTACAGGTGGGGTTTCCTACGAGCAGTACTTC
TRBV14	TRBD1	NA	14	TRBJ1-2	CASSPAGTGALSTF	TGTGCCAGCAGCCCAGCGGGGACAGGGGCCCTTTCCACCTTC
TRBV28	TRBD2	NA	16	TRBJ2-7	CASSLLPGGGYNEQYF	TGTGCCAGCAGTTTATTACCGGGAGGGGGATACAATGAGCAGTACTTC
TRBV3-1	NA	NA	13	TRBJ2-7	CASSQGAPYEQYF	TGTGCCAGCAGCCAAGGGGCGCCTTACGAGCAGTACTTC
TRBV7-2	NA	NA	16	TRBJ2-3	CASSVQGSAFTDTQYF	TGTGCCAGCAGCGTTCAGGGGTCCGCCTTTACAGATACGCAGTATTTT
TRBV12-3/TRBV12-4	TRBD1	few	15	TRBJ1-5	CASSTGQGIGQPQHF	TGTGCCAGCAGCACAGGACAGGGAATAGGTCAGCCCCAGCATTTT
TRBV5-1	NA	once	16	TRBJ2-7	CASSLAGGVAYNEQYF	TGCGCCAGCAGCTTGGCCGGAGGGGTCGCCTACAATGAGCAGTACTTC
TRBV20-1	NA	few	14	TRBJ1-5	CSVKKARSNQPQHF	TGCAGTGTTAAAAAGGCCAGGTCCAATCAGCCCCAGCATTTT
TRBV18	NA	few	13	TRBJ1-6	CASSPKTGSPLHF	TGTGCCAGCTCACCTAAGACCGGTTCACCCCTCCACTTT
TRBV7-9	NA	once	15	TRBJ1-1	CASSLAESLNTEAFF	TGTGCCAGCAGCTTAGCGGAATCCCTGAACACTGAAGCTTTCTTT
TRBV6-2/TRBV6-3	NA	NA	14	TRBJ2-1	CASSYQGSYNEQFF	TGTGCCAGCAGTTATCAGGGATCCTACAATGAGCAGTTCTTC
TRBV18	NA	NA	12	TRBJ2-1	CASSPLGVEQFF	TGTGCCAGCTCACCACTCGGGGTCGAGCAGTTCTTC
TRBV2	NA	few	15	TRBJ2-1	CASSPQSTSYNEQFF	TGTGCCAGCAGCCCCCAAAGTACCTCCTACAATGAGCAGTTCTTC